The 18 T cell receptor beta chains below come from one sample, sequenced in a study of cytomegalovirus exposure and HLA in healthy donors. The primer mix had 60 Vbeta and 13 Jbeta primers. Using immunoSEQ multiplex PCR, the repertoire was profiled, and TCRdb retains in-frame clones only, with some absent. This repertoire shows more than 150,000 clones, about three quarters found once; its top ten account for around 3.1%. The sample was PBMCs. Receptors were obtained from a woman aged 45-65 years in good health and CMV-seropositive.

The chain is built from TRBV4-2 and TRBJ2-1; 12 bases map to TRBD2. Germline CDR1 LGHNA, CDR2 YNFKEQ. The ends lost 0 bases at V and 7 bases at J; junction bases unmatched: 7. This CDR3 is 17 amino acids long. The CDR3 DNA reads TGTGCCAGCAGCCAAGAGGGTGGACTAGCGGGGTTTAATGAGCAGTTCTTC. This encodes CASSQEGGLAGFNEQFF.

The V gene is TRBV6-1, the J gene TRBJ2-7; D ambiguous. There are 14 residues in the CDR3. CDR1 is MNHNS and CDR2 is SASEGT in the germline V gene. V shed 6 bases and J shed 1 base, with 13 bases lying between them. In DNA, the CDR3 is TGTGCCAGCAGCTCCACCATACAATCCTACGAGCAGTACTTC. This codes for CASSSTIQSYEQYF.

The chain combines TRBV30 with TRBJ2-1, with TRBD2 matching 7 bases. Germline lookup yields CDR1 GTSNPN and CDR2 SVGIG (reference sequence). Trimming took 4 bases from V and 2 from J; bases not matched to a gene: 8. The CDR3 consists of 15 residues. The chain's CDR3 is CAWIPSSGAYNEQFF. CDR3 coding DNA: TGTGCCTGGATCCCGAGCAGCGGGGCCTACAATGAGCAGTTCTTC.

The gene calls are TRBV30 and TRBJ1-2; weak D call: TRBD1 (5 bases). Germline V gives CDR1 GTSNPN, CDR2 SVGIG (reference sequence). V lost 1 base and J lost 7, with 7 bases in between. This CDR3 comprises 11 residues. The CDR3 bases are TGTGCCTGGAGTGGCCAGGGTGGCTACACCTTC. Amino acid sequence: CAWSGQGGYTF. Full variable domain (remainder filled in from reference TRBV30 and TRBJ1-2): SQTIHQWPATLVQPVGSPLSLECTVEGTSNPNLYWYRQAAGRGLQLLFYSVGIGQISSEVPQNLSASRPQDRQFILSSKKLLLSDSGFYLCAWSGQGGYTFGSGTRLTVV.

This clone was counted a few times. V and J are TRBV28 and TRBJ1-2, with D possibly matching TRBD1 (6 bases). The length of the CDR3 is 12 residues. The V gene's germline CDR1 is MDHEN and CDR2 SYDVKM. Trimming took off 3 bases at V and 5 bases at J, with 7 bases between the two ends. The DNA for the CDR3 is TGTGCCAGCAGTTTGACAGGTTATGGCTACACCTTC. Protein: CASSLTGYGYTF.

The rearrangement joins TRBV2 to TRBJ1-2; D gene ambiguous. The germline V gene encodes CDR1 SNHLY and CDR2 FYNNEI. This CDR3 spans 14 amino acids. The V end lost 8 bases, the J end lost 0 bases, and 13 bases lay between the germline ends. The CDR3 sequence is CASGSSSANYGYTF. Here the CDR3 DNA reads TGTGCCAGCGGATCCAGCAGCGCTAACTATGGCTACACCTTC.

Here the CDR3 reads CASRRTFNSPLHF. Written as DNA, the CDR3 is TGTGCCAGTAGACGCACTTTCAATTCACCCCTCCACTTT. The chain combines TRBV19 with TRBJ1-6; D call uncertain. The V end was cut by 6 bases, the J end by 7 bases, with 10 bases between. CDR1 LNHDA and CDR2 SQIVND come from the germline V gene (reference sequence). The CDR3 is 13 amino acids.

The chain has TRBV6-1 and TRBJ2-7; 9 nucleotides align to TRBD1. V lost 0 bases, J lost 5 bases, and 14 bases stayed unmatched. The CDR3 runs 18 residues. The germline CDR1 and CDR2 sequences are MNHNS and SASEGT. CDR3 DNA sequence: TGTGCCAGCAGTGAAGCGCTTCGGGGGACAGGGTTAACCAACGAGCAGTACTTC. Its translation: CASSEALRGTGLTNEQYF.

The chain combines TRBV5-1 with TRBJ2-3; the match to TRBD2 covers 7 bases. The CDR3 spans 15 residues. CDR1 and CDR2 from the germline V gene are SGHRS and YFSETQ. The V and J ends lost 1 base and 3 bases, in that order; junction bases with no gene match: 5. CDR3 loop: CASSLQAGETDTQYF. In DNA form, the CDR3 reads TGCGCCAGCAGCTTGCAGGCGGGGGAAACAGATACGCAGTATTTT.

The chain has TRBV5-1 and TRBJ2-2; perhaps TRBD1 as D (5 bases). The V end lost 0 bases, the J end lost 4 bases, and 13 bases lay between the germline ends. CDR1 and CDR2 (germline): SGHRS, YFSETQ. The CDR3 is 16 residues long. The CDR3 here is CASSLEAGRVTGELFF. CDR3 nucleotide sequence: TGCGCCAGCAGCTTGGAAGCCGGCAGGGTCACCGGGGAGCTGTTTTTT.

The J gene is TRBJ2-7, the V gene TRBV18; D may be TRBD1 (6 bases). Trimming took 2 bases from V and 0 from J, leaving 14 bases between them. The CDR3 extends over 16 amino acids. The germline V gene has CDR1 KGHSH and CDR2 LQKENI. The CDR3 region has the DNA TGTGCCAGCTCACCAACCTGGGACACCCACTCCTACGAGCAGTACTTC. Translated: CASSPTWDTHSYEQYF.

Turning to this clone: Since no conserved phenylalanine or tryptophan closes the CDR3, a read error is the likely cause. This chain joins TRBV19 and TRBJ2-7; TRBD2 might be the D (6 bases). This CDR3 region has 14 residues. Germline loops: CDR1 LNHDA, CDR2 SQIVND (reference sequence). Trimming removed 10 bases from V and 2 bases from J, with 18 bases in between. CDR3 region: CATRGLATAYEQYS. As DNA, the CDR3 is TGTGCCACCCGAGGGCTAGCGACCGCCTACGAGCAGTACTCC.

This clone came up once. The rearrangement joins TRBV4-1 to TRBJ2-3; TRBD1 is a possible D gene (5 bases). The V gene lost 1 base and the J gene lost 0 bases, with 8 bases spanning the gap. The CDR3 has 15 amino acids. Germline CDR1 is MGHRA and CDR2 is YSYEKL. The CDR3 region has the DNA TGCGCCAGCAGCCAAGCGCAGGGTAGCACAGATACGCAGTATTTT. Encoded protein: CASSQAQGSTDTQYF.

The chain recombines TRBV4-3 with TRBJ1-4; the match to TRBD1 covers 8 bases. V lost 0 bases and J lost 6; bases outside the gene matches: 3. The CDR3 contains 15 residues. Germline-derived CDR1 and CDR2 are LGHNA and YSLEER. CDR3 nucleotides: TGCGCCAGCAGCCAAGAAGGCAGGGGGCATGAAAAACTGTTTTTT. It is translated as CASSQEGRGHEKLFF.

This chain connects TRBV5-5 to TRBJ1-1; no firm D call. The CDR3 consists of 16 residues. Germline V lookup: CDR1 SGHKS, CDR2 YYEKEE (reference sequence). Trimming took 4 bases from V and 4 from J, leaving 20 bases between them. Here the CDR3 DNA reads TGTGCCAGCAGCGCCGGACCCTCGGGAGCCGGCACTGAAGCTTTCTTT. This sequence encodes CASSAGPSGAGTEAFF. The full variable domain, completed using reference TRBV5-5 and TRBJ1-1, is DAGVTQSPTHLIKTRGQQVTLRCSPISGHKSVSWYQQVLGQGPQFIFQYYEKEERGRGNFPDRFSARQFPNYSSELNVNALLLGDSALYLCASSAGPSGAGTEAFFGQGTRLTVV.

The chain recombines TRBV7-9 with TRBJ2-1, with D tentatively TRBD2 (6 bases). V was clipped by 1 base and J by 5 bases, with 21 bases between them. CDR3 length equals 18 residues. Germline CDR1 and CDR2: SEHNR and FQNEAQ (reference sequence). CDR3 in DNA: TGTGCCAGCAGCTTAGATTTCGGGGGTGACGGGACCCACAATGAGCAGTTCTTC. This translates into CASSLDFGGDGTHNEQFF.

This rearrangement joins TRBV28 to TRBJ1-1, with a possible D match to TRBD1 (6 bases). The V end lost 3 bases, the J end lost 7 bases, and 15 bases lay between the germline ends. CDR1 and CDR2 (germline): MDHEN, SYDVKM. The CDR3 covers 14 residues. The CDR3 DNA reads as TGTGCCAGCAGTTTTCTTTCAGGGGAGAGTGAAGCTTTCTTT. It specifies CASSFLSGESEAFF.

The chain links TRBV4-3 to TRBJ2-3, with TRBD2 matching 9 bases. The germline gives CDR1 LGHNA, CDR2 YSLEER. This CDR3 comprises 16 residues. V was clipped by 0 bases and J by 5 bases; unmatched bases: 6. CDR3 nucleotide sequence: TGCGCCAGCAGCCAAGAGCTTAGCGGGAGTAAAGATACGCAGTATTTT. Its protein product is CASSQELSGSKDTQYF.